This note documents a single T cell receptor beta chain sequence. The sample has other DNA sequences that encode this CDR3 too. Germline CDR1 LGHDT, CDR2 YNNKEL (reference sequence). CDR3 length equals 13 residues. Trimming cost V 9 bases and J 0 bases; bases outside gene matches: 3. Generated by immunoSEQ multiplex PCR, the TCRdb table keeps only in-frame clones and is missing some. The data show under 500,000 clones, with approximately 90% seen just once and under 2% held by the top ten. This record belongs to a study of blood T cell repertoires in COVID-19. The wider study: T cells, B-cell-depleted T cells, or PBMCs supplied cDNA or gDNA.

This TCR came from a woman younger than 35 with acute COVID-19. This sequence joins TRBV3-1 (or the pseudogene TRBV3-2) and TRBJ1-1, with TRBD1 matching over 8 bases. Sequenced: PBMCs or T cells enriched from blood (not recorded which). The CDR3: CASRQGMNTEAFF. The CDR3 DNA follows: TGTGCCAGTAGACAGGGGATGAACACTGAAGCTTTCTTT.